This T cell receptor (beta chain) was sequenced during a study of blood T cell repertoires in COVID-19. Study-level information: The United States, Italy and Spain were the sources of the acute and convalescent COVID-19 samples. T cells, B-cell-depleted T cells, or PBMCs supplied cDNA or gDNA.

The CDR3 spans 13 residues. The V gene's germline CDR1 is MNHEY and CDR2 SVGAGI. Losses at the gene ends were 9 bases for V and 8 bases for J; bases not matched to a gene: 10. The authors' processing: Reference gene primer amplification gave estimated nucleated cell counts. Generated by immunoSEQ multiplex PCR, the TCRdb table keeps only in-frame clones and is missing some. The D gene and trimming were derived from the DNA, and the V and J assignments and clone size from that table. The data hold fewer than 700,000 clones, with around nine tenths observed a single time. It was during active infection that Seattle patients were enrolled and then longitudinally followed.

The V gene is TRBV6-5, the J gene TRBJ1-2, with 9 nucleotides matching TRBD1. The sequenced material came from peripheral blood. This clonotype originated in a woman aged 45-65 years with COVID-19, enrolled during active disease. CDR3 in DNA: TGTGCCAGTCGGACCGGGACAGGGAGCGGCTACACCTTC. It codes for CASRTGTGSGYTF.